One and the same sample provided the 5 T cell receptor beta chains below, sequenced in a study of shared clonotypes between healthy human individuals (dated by TCRdb to about 2020). For the CD8 naive samples, CD45RO-negative cells were positively selected for CCR7, yielding a CD45RA+CCR7+ population from which TemRA cells were excluded. Receptor libraries were prepared by the immunoSEQ multiplex PCR assay. TCRdb re-hosts the immuneACCESS table, in-frame sequences only. Its copies lack some clones; in the studies checked, an unresolved V gene accounts for under half of them, and the cause for the rest is not known. The sample includes about 2 million clones, with approximately 94% observed a single time. The top ten clonotypes cover roughly 1% of the sample. The sample was naive CD8+ T cells sorted from blood. Per the publication, the cell subset or site label means: CD45RA+CCR7+. Source of these receptors: a man between 18 and 29 years old in good health.

The chain couples TRBV27 to TRBJ2-7; perhaps TRBD2 as D (5 bases). The germline gives CDR1 MNHEY, CDR2 SMNVEV (reference sequence). V was clipped by 4 bases and J by 2 bases, with 18 bases between them. The CDR3 totals 16 residues. CDR3 sequence (DNA): TGTGCCAGCAGTTGGGTCGGCGGGCTCTCGACCTACGAGCAGTACTTC. This sequence encodes CASSWVGGLSTYEQYF.

V and J are TRBV13 and TRBJ2-7; 9 nucleotides agree with TRBD1. Germline CDR1 and CDR2: PRHDT and FYEKMQ (reference sequence). Trimming removed 4 bases from V and 3 bases from J; junction bases left unmatched: 7. CDR3 length equals 15 residues. The CDR3 is CASSSRSTGGYEQYF. The CDR3 region has the DNA TGTGCCAGCAGCTCCCGATCGACAGGGGGCTACGAGCAGTACTTC. Variable domain in full (rest from reference TRBV13 and TRBJ2-7): AAGVIQSPRHLIKEKRETATLKCYPIPRHDTVYWYQQGPGQDPQFLISFYEKMQSDKGSIPDRFSAQQFSDYHSELNMSSLELGDSALYFCASSSRSTGGYEQYFGPGTRLTVT.

This clone has just one count. The CDR3 protein is CASSEGGHGNTEAFF. Here the CDR3 DNA reads TGTGCCAGCAGCGAGGGGGGGCATGGCAACACTGAAGCTTTCTTT. This rearrangement joins TRBV5-6 to TRBJ1-1; D is possibly TRBD1 (6 bases). With 4 bases removed from V and 2 bases from J, the gap between germline ends came to 15 bases. This CDR3 is 15 amino acids long. The germline CDR1 and CDR2 sequences are SGHDT and YYEEEE.

V usage is TRBV2 and J usage is TRBJ2-3; 7 nucleotides align to TRBD2. Unmatched junction bases numbered 4, after V lost 6 bases and J lost 1 base. There are 14 residues in the CDR3. CDR1 is SNHLY, CDR2 FYNNEI, per germline. The CDR3 region has the DNA TGTGCCAGCAGCCCCCTAGCGGGCACAGATACGCAGTATTTT. Translating gives CASSPLAGTDTQYF.

The chain joins TRBV19 to TRBJ1-1, with unresolved D. CDR3 size: 15 residues. In germline, CDR1 is LNHDA, CDR2 SQIVND (reference sequence). V was shortened by 0 bases and J by 4 bases, with 12 bases between the two germline ends. This CDR3 is CASSIDDTGSTEAFF. DNA for the CDR3: TGTGCCAGTAGTATAGATGACACCGGATCCACTGAAGCTTTCTTT.